The sample holds one count of the clone carrying this T cell receptor (beta chain). These data originate in a study of ipilimumab plus nivolumab after autologous stem cell transplantation. Using immunoSEQ multiplex PCR, the repertoire was profiled, and TCRdb retains in-frame clones only, with some absent. The sample carries roughly 25,000 clones, about 82% recorded once. The source was PBMCs, collected in a trial of ipilimumab plus nivolumab as post-transplant consolidation. This receptor was identified in a male donor with diffuse large B-cell lymphoma.

The chain's CDR3 is CASSPTGGRYEQYF. As DNA, the CDR3 is TGCGCCAGCAGTCCAACAGGGGGGCGTTACGAGCAGTACTTC. The gene calls are TRBV10-2 and TRBJ2-7; 8 positions agree with TRBD1. Germline V gene data show CDR1 as WSHSY and CDR2 as SAAADI. With V trimmed by 5 bases and J by 4 bases, 7 bases remained unmatched. CDR3 length equals 14 residues.